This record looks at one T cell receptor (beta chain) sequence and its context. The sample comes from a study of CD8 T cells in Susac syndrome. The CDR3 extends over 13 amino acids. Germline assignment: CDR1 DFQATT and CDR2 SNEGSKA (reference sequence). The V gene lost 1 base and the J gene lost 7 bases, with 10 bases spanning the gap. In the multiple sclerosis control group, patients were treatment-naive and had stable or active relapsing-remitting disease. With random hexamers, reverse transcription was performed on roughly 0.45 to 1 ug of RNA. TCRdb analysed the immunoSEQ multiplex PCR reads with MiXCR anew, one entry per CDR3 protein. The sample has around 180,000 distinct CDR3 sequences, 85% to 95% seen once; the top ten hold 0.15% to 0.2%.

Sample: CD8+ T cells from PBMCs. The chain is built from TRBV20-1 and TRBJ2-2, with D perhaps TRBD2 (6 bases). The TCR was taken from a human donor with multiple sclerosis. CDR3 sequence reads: CSARVRGGGELFF. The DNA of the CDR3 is TGCAGTGCTAGAGTTCGGGGAGGCGGGGAGCTGTTTTTT.